The clone carrying this TCR beta chain showed up many times. First-strand cDNA used TRAV- and TRBV-specific primers, covering alpha and beta chains. TCRs were amplified for roughly 20 PCR cycles with a constant-region primer and V-primer adapter. TCRdb itself ran the reads through MiXCR, one entry per CDR3 protein. The profile shows 45,000 to 75,000 distinct CDR3 sequences, 25% of them singletons. This specimen comes from a study of low-dose radiotherapy and immunotherapy resistance in tumors. As for the study in general: Participants were given intravenous cyclophosphamide 200 mg/m2 every two weeks, one day before radiation and immunotherapy.

Time point described: before trial treatment. The CDR3 consists of 15 residues. Germline-derived CDR1 and CDR2 are SGDLS and YYNGEE. The V and J ends lost 0 bases and 5 bases respectively, with 14 bases between them. This chain links TRBV9 with TRBJ2-5; weak D call: TRBD2 (5 bases). This TCR was recovered from a male donor with prostate cancer. Material: PBMCs, obtained before treatment. The CDR3: CASSVDSGGWETQYF. CDR3 nucleotides: TGTGCCAGCAGCGTAGATTCCGGAGGATGGGAGACCCAGTACTTC.